This paragraph covers one T cell receptor beta chain sequence. This clone was counted between two and nine times. Its antigen remains undetermined. Base qualities were left out, and no much larger clone turns up one base away. These data are taken from a study of OX40 agonist ivuxolimab in advanced cancers. Context from the whole study: The costimulatory receptor OX40 (CD134) was targeted by ivuxolimab, a fully human IgG2 agonistic monoclonal antibody. Intravenous ivuxolimab was administered to patients every 2 weeks at six dose levels: 0.01, 0.1, 0.3, 1.5, 3 and 10 mg/kg. Among the roughly 52 dose-escalation patients, 19 had hepatocellular carcinoma, 15 or so melanoma, 9 renal cell carcinoma and 9 head and neck cancer. A male proportion of nearly 85% and a mean age of roughly 58 years, ranging from roughly 23 to 90, were recorded for the dose-escalation cohort. Prior anti-PD-1, anti-PD-L1 or anti-CTLA-4 therapy was permitted, and 35% to 40% of dose-escalation patients had received checkpoint inhibitors. Three dose-escalation patients achieved partial responses, one with hepatocellular carcinoma and two with cutaneous melanoma. The purpose of peripheral TCRbeta sequencing was to test whether ivuxolimab changed TCR sequence diversity and led to clonal T-cell expansion. The monotherapy dose-escalation portion (N = 52 patients) of the phase I ivuxolimab trial is reported in the paper.

The CDR3 covers 16 residues, taking in both the cysteine and the phenylalanine. Of all the DNA, just the CDR3 is kept, 48 bases in frame from base 1. The CDR1 and CDR2 encoded by the germline V gene are SGDLS and YYNGEE. Compared with germline, V lacks 0 bases and J lacks 1 base; bases without a gene match: 5. The trial excluded patients who had a history of autoimmune disease or who were on systemic immunosuppression. In every dose cohort, peripheral blood was drawn for TCR sequencing at baseline, cycle 4 day 1, and cycle 7 day 1. The samples were taken from a phase I, first-in-human, multicenter, open-label dose-escalation trial of ivuxolimab. Adults with locally advanced or metastatic head and neck squamous cell, hepatocellular, melanoma or renal cell carcinoma were enrolled in the trial. Before TCR sequencing, CD4+ and CD8+ T cells were separately sorted from peripheral blood. Genomic DNA was isolated from the sorted cells so that the TCRbeta CDR3 region could be sequenced. The immunoSEQ Assay was used for sequencing of TCRbeta CDR3 regions. The clones in this table, taken by TCRdb from immuneACCESS, are in-frame only. Not every clone is retained; where verified, under half of the shortfall comes from an unresolved V gene, and the cause of the rest is unknown. The sample yields 42,000 or so clones; roughly 82% were counted once. Over 14% of the sample rests with the top ten.

Study-level results and caveats: After ivuxolimab, CD8+ T cells had more expanded clones than CD4+ T cells on average. Low levels of normalized T-cell clonal expansion were also seen in some patients who did not respond. Partial responders in the 0.1-3.0 mg/kg groups had among the lowest normalized peripheral clonal expansion, especially among CD8+ T cells. Antigen specificity was not determined for the clonally expanded peripheral T cells. At doses of 0.1 to 3.0 mg/kg, clonal expansion of both CD4+ and CD8+ T cells in blood was seen between baseline and week 6.

The material sequenced was CD4+ or CD8+ T cells sorted from blood, taken in a trial of the OX40 agonist ivuxolimab. This TCR was sampled from an adult with an advanced solid tumor such as melanoma, head and neck, liver or kidney cancer. The rearrangement joined TRBV9 to TRBJ2-3, with 7 middle bases fitting TRBD2. The CDR3 in this case is CASSVARAGGTDTQYF. The DNA reads TGTGCCAGCAGCGTAGCTCGGGCGGGGGGCACAGATACGCAGTATTTT.